The clone carrying this T cell receptor (beta chain) has only a few counts. TCRdb itself ran the 5' RACE reads through MiXCR, one entry per CDR3 protein. The table has some 100,000 distinct CDR3 sequences, approximately 15% seen once. The CDR3 has 12 residues. The V and J ends lost 3 bases and 9 bases respectively, with 12 bases between them. The germline V gene encodes CDR1 MDHEN and CDR2 SYDVKM. The data were obtained in a study of T cells of healthy individuals. The chain combines TRBV28 with TRBJ2-7; D might be TRBD2 (6 bases). The sequence derives from a human donor in good health. The CDR3 DNA sequence: TGTGCCAGCAGTTTGGGACTTGAAGGGCAGTACTTC. It codes for CASSLGLEGQYF.